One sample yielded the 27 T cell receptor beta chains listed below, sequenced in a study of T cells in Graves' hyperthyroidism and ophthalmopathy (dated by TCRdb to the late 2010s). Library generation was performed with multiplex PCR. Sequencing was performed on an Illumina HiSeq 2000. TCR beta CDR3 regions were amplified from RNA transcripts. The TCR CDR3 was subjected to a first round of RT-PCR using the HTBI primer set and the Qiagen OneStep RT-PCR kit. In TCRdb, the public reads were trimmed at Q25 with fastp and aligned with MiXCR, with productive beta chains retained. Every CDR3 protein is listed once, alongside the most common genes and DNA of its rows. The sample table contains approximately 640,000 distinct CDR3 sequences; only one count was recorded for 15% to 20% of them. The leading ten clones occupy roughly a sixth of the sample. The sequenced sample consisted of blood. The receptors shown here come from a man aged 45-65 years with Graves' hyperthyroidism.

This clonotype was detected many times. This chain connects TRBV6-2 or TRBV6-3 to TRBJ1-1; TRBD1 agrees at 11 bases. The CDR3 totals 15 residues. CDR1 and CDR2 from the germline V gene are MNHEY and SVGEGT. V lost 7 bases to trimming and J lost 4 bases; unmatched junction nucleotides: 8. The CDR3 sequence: CASTLLGQGATEAFF. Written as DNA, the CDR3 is TGTGCCAGCACCCTTCTCGGACAGGGGGCCACTGAAGCTTTCTTT.

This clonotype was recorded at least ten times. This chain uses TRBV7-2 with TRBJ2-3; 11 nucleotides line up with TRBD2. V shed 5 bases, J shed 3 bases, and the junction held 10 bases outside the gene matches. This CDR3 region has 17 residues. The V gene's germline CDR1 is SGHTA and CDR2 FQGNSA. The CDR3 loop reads CASSDSGREVRTDTQYF. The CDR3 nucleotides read TGTGCCAGCAGCGATAGCGGGAGGGAAGTAAGGACAGATACGCAGTATTTT. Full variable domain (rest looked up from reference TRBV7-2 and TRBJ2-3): GAGVSQSPSNKVTEKGKDVELRCDPISGHTALYWYRQSLGQGLEFLIYFQGNSAPDKSGLPSDRFSAERTGGSVSTLTIQRTQQEDSAVYLCASSDSGREVRTDTQYFGPGTRLTVL.

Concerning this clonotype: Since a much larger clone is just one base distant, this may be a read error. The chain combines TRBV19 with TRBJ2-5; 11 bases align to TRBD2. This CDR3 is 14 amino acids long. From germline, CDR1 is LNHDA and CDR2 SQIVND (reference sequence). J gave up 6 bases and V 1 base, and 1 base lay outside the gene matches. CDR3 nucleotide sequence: TGTGCCAGTAGTATAGCTAGCGGGAGGAAGACCCAGTACTTC. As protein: CASSIASGRKTQYF.

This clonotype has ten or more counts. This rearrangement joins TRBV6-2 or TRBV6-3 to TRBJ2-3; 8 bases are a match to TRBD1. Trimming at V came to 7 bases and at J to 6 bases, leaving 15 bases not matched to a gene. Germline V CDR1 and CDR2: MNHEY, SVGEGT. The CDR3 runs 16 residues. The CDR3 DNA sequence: TGTGCCAGCACCAGGACAGGGACCATACACTCCGATACGCAGTATTTT. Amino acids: CASTRTGTIHSDTQYF.

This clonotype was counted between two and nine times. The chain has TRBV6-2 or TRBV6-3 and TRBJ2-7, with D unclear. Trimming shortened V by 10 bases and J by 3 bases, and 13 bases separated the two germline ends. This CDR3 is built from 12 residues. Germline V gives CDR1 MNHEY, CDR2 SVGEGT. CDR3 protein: CATRGWVYEQYF. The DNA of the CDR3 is TGTGCCACCCGAGGTTGGGTCTACGAGCAGTACTTC.

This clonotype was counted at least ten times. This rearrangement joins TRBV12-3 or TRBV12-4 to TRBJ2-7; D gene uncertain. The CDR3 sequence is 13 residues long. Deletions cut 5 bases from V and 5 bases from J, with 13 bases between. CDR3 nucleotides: TGTGCCAGCAGTCGGCAGGAGTTCGACGAGCAGTACTTC. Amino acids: CASSRQEFDEQYF.

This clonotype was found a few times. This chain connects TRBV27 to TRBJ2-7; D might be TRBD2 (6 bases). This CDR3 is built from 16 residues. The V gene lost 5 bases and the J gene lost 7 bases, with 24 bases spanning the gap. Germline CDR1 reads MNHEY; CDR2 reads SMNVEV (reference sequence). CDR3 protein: CASSPSWVRAGGEQYF. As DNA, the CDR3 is TGTGCCAGCAGTCCCTCGTGGGTCAGGGCTGGGGGGGAGCAGTACTTC.

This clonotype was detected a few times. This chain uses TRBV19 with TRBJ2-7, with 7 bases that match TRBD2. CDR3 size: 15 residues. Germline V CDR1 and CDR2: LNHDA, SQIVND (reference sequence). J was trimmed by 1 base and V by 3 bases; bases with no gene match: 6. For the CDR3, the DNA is TGTGCCAGTAGTATGGGGAGCGGGGCTTCCTACGAGCAGTACTTC. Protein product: CASSMGSGASYEQYF.

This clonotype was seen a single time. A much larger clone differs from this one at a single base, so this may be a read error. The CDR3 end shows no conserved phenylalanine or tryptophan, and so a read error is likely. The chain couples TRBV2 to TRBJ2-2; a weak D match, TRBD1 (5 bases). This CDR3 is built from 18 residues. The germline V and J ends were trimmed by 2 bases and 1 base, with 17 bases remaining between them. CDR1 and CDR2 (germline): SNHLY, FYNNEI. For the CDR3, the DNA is TGTGCCAGCAGTGAATCCCTCGGACGCCAGGGGAACACCGGGGAGCTGTTTTCT. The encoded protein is CASSESLGRQGNTGELFS.

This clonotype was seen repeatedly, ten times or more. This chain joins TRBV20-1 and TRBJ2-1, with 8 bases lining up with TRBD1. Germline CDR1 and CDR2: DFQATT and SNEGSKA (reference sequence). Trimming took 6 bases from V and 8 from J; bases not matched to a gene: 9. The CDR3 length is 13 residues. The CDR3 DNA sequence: TGCAGTGCCAGTCAGGGGGCCCTCGATGAGCAGTTCTTC. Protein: CSASQGALDEQFF.

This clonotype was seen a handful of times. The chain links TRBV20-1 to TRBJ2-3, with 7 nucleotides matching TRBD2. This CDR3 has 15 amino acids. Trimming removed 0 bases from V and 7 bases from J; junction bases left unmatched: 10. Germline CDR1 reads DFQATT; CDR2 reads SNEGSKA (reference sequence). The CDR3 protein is CSARERGRAENTQYF. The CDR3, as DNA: TGCAGTGCTAGAGAGCGGGGGAGGGCCGAAAATACGCAGTATTTT.

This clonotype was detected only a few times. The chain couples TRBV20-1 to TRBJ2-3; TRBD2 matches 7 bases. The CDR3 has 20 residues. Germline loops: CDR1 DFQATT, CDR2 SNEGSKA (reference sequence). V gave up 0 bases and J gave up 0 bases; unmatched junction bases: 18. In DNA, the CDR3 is TGCAGTGCTAGAGATGGGGAGGGAGGGCCTAAGAGAGGAAGCACAGATACGCAGTATTTT. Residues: CSARDGEGGPKRGSTDTQYF.

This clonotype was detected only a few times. As DNA, the CDR3 is TGTGCCACCAGCAGAATACTATCCTACGAGCAGTACTTC. Its protein is CATSRILSYEQYF. V and J are TRBV15 and TRBJ2-7, with no clear D. The CDR3 runs 13 residues. With 2 bases removed from V and 1 base from J, the gap between germline ends came to 6 bases. In germline, CDR1 is LNHNV, CDR2 YYDKDF (reference sequence).

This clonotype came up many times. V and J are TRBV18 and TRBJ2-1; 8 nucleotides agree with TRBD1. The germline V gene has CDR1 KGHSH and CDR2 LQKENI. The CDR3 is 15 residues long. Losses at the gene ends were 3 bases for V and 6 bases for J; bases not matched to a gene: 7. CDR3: CASSPRDRIFNEQFF. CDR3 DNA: TGTGCCAGCTCACCCAGGGACAGGATATTCAATGAGCAGTTCTTC.

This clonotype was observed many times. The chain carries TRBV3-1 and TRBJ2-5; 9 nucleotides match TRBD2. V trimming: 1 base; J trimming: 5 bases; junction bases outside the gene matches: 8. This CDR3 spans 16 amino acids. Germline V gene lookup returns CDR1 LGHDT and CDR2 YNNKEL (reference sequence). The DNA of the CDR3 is TGTGCCAGCAGCCAAGGACTAGCGGTACTTAGGGAGACCCAGTACTTC. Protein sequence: CASSQGLAVLRETQYF.

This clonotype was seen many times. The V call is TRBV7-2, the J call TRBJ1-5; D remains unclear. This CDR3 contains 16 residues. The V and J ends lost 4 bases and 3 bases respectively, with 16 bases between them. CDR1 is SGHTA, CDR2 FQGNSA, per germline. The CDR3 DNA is TGTGCCAGCAGCTCCTCGGACGGAGGAACCAATCAGCCCCAGCATTTT. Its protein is CASSSSDGGTNQPQHF.

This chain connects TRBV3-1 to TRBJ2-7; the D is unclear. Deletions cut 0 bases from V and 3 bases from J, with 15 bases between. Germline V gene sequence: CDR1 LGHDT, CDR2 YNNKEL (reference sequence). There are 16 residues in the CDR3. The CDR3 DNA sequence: TGTGCCAGCAGCCAAGATATAGACGGATTCGTCTACGAGCAGTACTTC. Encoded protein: CASSQDIDGFVYEQYF.

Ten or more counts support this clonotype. DNA for the CDR3: TGTGCCAGCAGCCGGGACAGGAGGGAAAAACTGTTTTTT. As protein: CASSRDRREKLFF. V usage is TRBV3-1 and J usage is TRBJ1-4; the match to TRBD1 covers 8 bases. CDR1 LGHDT and CDR2 YNNKEL come from the germline V gene (reference sequence). The length of the CDR3 is 13 residues. Losses at the gene ends were 4 bases for V and 8 bases for J; bases not matched to a gene: 3. The variable domain in full, completed from reference TRBV3-1 and TRBJ1-4, reads DTAVSQTPKYLVTQMGNDKSIKCEQNLGHDTMYWYKQDSKKFLKIMFSYNNKELIINETVPNRFSPKSPDKAHLNLHINSLELGDSAVYFCASSRDRREKLFFGSGTQLSVL.

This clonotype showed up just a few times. The CDR3 region has the DNA TGCGCCAGCAGCCCGGGGACTTCGAACACTGAAGCTTTCTTT. Translation: CASSPGTSNTEAFF. The genes are TRBV5-1 and TRBJ1-1; a weak D match, TRBD1 (5 bases). Germline V CDR1 and CDR2: SGHRS, YFSETQ. The CDR3 is 14 residues long. Trimming took 4 bases from V and 1 from J, leaving 11 bases between them. The full variable domain, completed using reference TRBV5-1 and TRBJ1-1, is KAGVTQTPRYLIKTRGQQVTLSCSPISGHRSVSWYQQTPGQGLQFLFEYFSETQRNKGNFPGRFSGRQFSNSRSEMNVSTLELGDSALYLCASSPGTSNTEAFFGQGTRLTVV.

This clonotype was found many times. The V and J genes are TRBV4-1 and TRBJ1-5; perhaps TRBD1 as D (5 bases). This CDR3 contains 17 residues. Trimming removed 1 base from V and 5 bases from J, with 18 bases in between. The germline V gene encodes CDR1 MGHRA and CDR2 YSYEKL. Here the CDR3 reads CASSQGPGTIFHQPQHF. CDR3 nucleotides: TGCGCCAGCAGCCAAGGCCCCGGGACGATCTTCCATCAGCCCCAGCATTTT.

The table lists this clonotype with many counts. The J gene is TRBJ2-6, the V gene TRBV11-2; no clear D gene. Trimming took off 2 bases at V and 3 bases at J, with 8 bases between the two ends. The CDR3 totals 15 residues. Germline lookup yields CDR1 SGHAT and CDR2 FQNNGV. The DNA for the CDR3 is TGTGCCAGCAGCTTAAGGATTGGTGGGGCCAACGTCCTGACTTTC. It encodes CASSLRIGGANVLTF.

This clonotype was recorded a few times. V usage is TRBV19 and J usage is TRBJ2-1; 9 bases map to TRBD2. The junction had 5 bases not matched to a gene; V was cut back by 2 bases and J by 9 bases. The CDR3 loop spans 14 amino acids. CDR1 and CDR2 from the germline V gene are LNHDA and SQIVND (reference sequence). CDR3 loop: CASSISRLAVEQFF. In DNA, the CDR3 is TGTGCCAGTAGTATATCGCGACTAGCGGTTGAGCAGTTCTTC.

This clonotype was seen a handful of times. CDR3 residues: CASSAGLAGLGSNEQFF. The CDR3 DNA reads TGTGCCAGTAGTGCGGGACTAGCGGGCCTTGGGTCCAATGAGCAGTTCTTC. This rearrangement joins TRBV19 to TRBJ2-1; 12 bases fit TRBD2. V was pared by 5 bases and J by 6 bases, with 11 bases of the junction left unmatched. CDR3 length: 17 residues. Per the germline V gene, CDR1 is LNHDA and CDR2 is SQIVND (reference sequence).

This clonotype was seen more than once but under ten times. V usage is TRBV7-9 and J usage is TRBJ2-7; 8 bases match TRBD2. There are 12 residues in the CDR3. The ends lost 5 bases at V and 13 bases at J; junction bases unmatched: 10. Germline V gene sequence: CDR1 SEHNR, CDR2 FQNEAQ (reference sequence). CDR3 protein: CASSKSLAGAYF. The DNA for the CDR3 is TGTGCCAGCAGCAAAAGCCTAGCGGGCGCATACTTC.

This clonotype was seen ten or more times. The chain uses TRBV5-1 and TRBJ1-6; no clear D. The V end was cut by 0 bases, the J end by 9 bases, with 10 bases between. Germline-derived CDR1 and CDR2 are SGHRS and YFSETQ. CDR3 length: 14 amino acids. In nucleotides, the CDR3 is TGCGCCAGCAGCTTGGCTGGAAGAGGTTCACCCCTCCACTTT. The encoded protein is CASSLAGRGSPLHF.

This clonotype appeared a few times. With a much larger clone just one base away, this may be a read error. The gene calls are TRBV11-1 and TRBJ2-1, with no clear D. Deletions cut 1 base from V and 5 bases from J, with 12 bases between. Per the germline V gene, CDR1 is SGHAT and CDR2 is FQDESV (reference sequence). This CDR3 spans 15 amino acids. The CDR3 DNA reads TGTGCCAGCAGCTTAGACCTGGCAACCCACAATGAGCAGTTCTTC. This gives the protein CASSLDLATHNEQFF.

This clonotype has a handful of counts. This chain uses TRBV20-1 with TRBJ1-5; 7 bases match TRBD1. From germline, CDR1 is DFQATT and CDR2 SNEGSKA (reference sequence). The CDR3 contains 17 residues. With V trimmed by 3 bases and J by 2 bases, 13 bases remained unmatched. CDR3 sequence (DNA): TGCAGTGCTAGGGGGACAGCCTGGGGGGGAGGCAATCAGCCCCAGCATTTT. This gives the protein CSARGTAWGGGNQPQHF.